These T cell receptor beta chains were read from a single sample in a study of T cell responses to AZD1222 COVID-19 vaccine. Assay: immunoSEQ multiplex PCR; the TCRdb copy retains only in-frame clones and omits some. This repertoire shows fewer than 150,000 clones, 65% to 90% found once; its top ten account for 7.7%. This specimen consisted of peripheral blood, obtained on day 0 of AZD1222 vaccination. The receptor source for this set is an adult in good health. The CDR3 runs from the conserved cysteine through the conserved F or W. D genes are given only for firm matches. Clone size, where shown, is once, few, many, or a class for clones that have expanded.

TGTGCCAGCAGGGTCGGCGGGAACAGGGGAGAAGCTTTCTTT | CASRVGGNRGEAFF | . | TRBJ1-1 | TRBD1 | TRBV11-2
TGTGCCAGCAGTCCAAAGCGGGGACCCTACAATGAGCAGTTCTTC | CASSPKRGPYNEQFF | . | TRBJ2-1 | TRBD2 | TRBV28
TGTGCCAGCAGTTCGTGGGGAGATACGCAGTATTTT | CASSSWGDTQYF | . | TRBJ2-3 | . | TRBV2
TGTGCCAGCAGCAACCTGGGGGGTCCCTACGAGCAGTACTTC | CASSNLGGPYEQYF | . | TRBJ2-7 | . | TRBV6-2/TRBV6-3
TGTGCCAGCAGTAGGGACAGTGTGGCCGGTTCACCCCTCCACTTT | CASSRDSVAGSPLHF | . | TRBJ1-6 | TRBD1 | TRBV2
TGTGCCAGCAGTTACTCTGGCAGGGGAGTATTCACTGAAGCTTTCTTT | CASSYSGRGVFTEAFF | . | TRBJ1-1 | . | TRBV6-2/TRBV6-3
TGTGCCTGGAGTGTACCTGGGGGAAACACCAATCAGCCCCAGCATTTT | CAWSVPGGNTNQPQHF | . | TRBJ1-5 | . | TRBV30
TGTGCCAGCAGTCCGGACGTAACCTACGAGCAGTACTTC | CASSPDVTYEQYF | . | TRBJ2-7 | . | TRBV25-1
TGTGCCAGCAGTTACCGGACAGGGGATCCCTACGAGCAGTACTTC | CASSYRTGDPYEQYF | . | TRBJ2-7 | TRBD1 | TRBV6-5
TGTGCCAGCAGCCACGGGGGGGACTCCTACGAGCAGTACTTC | CASSHGGDSYEQYF | . | TRBJ2-7 | TRBD2 | TRBV7-2
TGTGCCAGCAGCCGAGATAACAGGGGATCCGCCACAGATACGCAGTATTTT | CASSRDNRGSATDTQYF | . | TRBJ2-3 | TRBD1 | TRBV7-8
TGTGCCAGCAGCACCCGACTTGGGACCGGGGAGCTGTTTTTT | CASSTRLGTGELFF | . | TRBJ2-2 | . | TRBV9
TGTGCCAGCAGCGGCTCCTATAATTCACCCCTCCACTTT | CASSGSYNSPLHF | . | TRBJ1-6 | . | TRBV7-2
TGTGCCAGCAGCTTAGACAGGGGGGTTACAGATACGCAGTATTTT | CASSLDRGVTDTQYF | . | TRBJ2-3 | TRBD1 | TRBV13
TGTGCCAGCAGCCAAGGCCCGGGGGGGCTGGGTTCACCCCTCCACTTT | CASSQGPGGLGSPLHF | . | TRBJ1-6 | . | TRBV3-1/TRBV3-2
TGTGCCAGCGTCCCCAGGGGCTTAGATACGCAGTATTTT | CASVPRGLDTQYF | . | TRBJ2-3 | . | TRBV3-1/TRBV3-2
TGTGCCAGTGCATCGGGACAGGGTTTCCTCTACGAGCAGTACTTC | CASASGQGFLYEQYF | . | TRBJ2-7 | TRBD1 | TRBV28
TGTGCCAGCTCAGCGGGACAGTACAATGAGCAGTTCTTC | CASSAGQYNEQFF | . | TRBJ2-1 | . | TRBV18
TGTGCCACCAGTGATCCGGAGGACAGGGGTGAAAAACTGTTTTTT | CATSDPEDRGEKLFF | . | TRBJ1-4 | TRBD1 | TRBV24-1
TGCAGTGCTAGTCCCGCTCCTTATACAAACCAGCCCCAGCATTTT | CSASPAPYTNQPQHF | few | TRBJ1-5 | . | TRBV20-1
TGCAGCGTTGAAGATCCTTCGGGACAGGGCTCGTCAGATACGCAGTATTTT | CSVEDPSGQGSSDTQYF | . | TRBJ2-3 | TRBD1 | TRBV29-1
TGCGCCAGCAGCTTCCGCAGGGGCGAAGAGACCCAGTACTTC | CASSFRRGEETQYF | . | TRBJ2-5 | . | TRBV5-1
TGCGCCAGCAGAGTTAGGGCGGGAGGGCTGGATGAGCAGTTCTTC | CASRVRAGGLDEQFF | . | TRBJ2-1 | TRBD2 | TRBV5-1
TGTGCCAGCAGCGTAGAGGGAGTTTTGACAGGGACCGGGGCCAACGTCCTGACTTTC | CASSVEGVLTGTGANVLTF | . | TRBJ2-6 | TRBD1 | TRBV9
TGTGCCAGCAGGGGGGACTTCTATGGCTACACCTTC | CASRGDFYGYTF | once | TRBJ1-2 | . | TRBV6-5
TGCAGCGTCTATAGCGGGGGGGCCGGGGATACGCAGTATTTT | CSVYSGGAGDTQYF | . | TRBJ2-3 | TRBD2 | TRBV29-1
TGTGCCAGCAGCTTAGGTTCCGGGGCTGGGGCCAACGTCCTGACTTTC | CASSLGSGAGANVLTF | . | TRBJ2-6 | . | TRBV7-9
TGTGCCAGTCAGGGAGATTATGAGCAGTTCTTC | CASQGDYEQFF | . | TRBJ2-1 | . | TRBV2
TGTGCCAGCAGCCTGTTGGGGGGCGCAGGTGGAAACACCATATATTTT | CASSLLGGAGGNTIYF | . | TRBJ1-3 | . | TRBV7-8
TGTGCCAGCAGCCAAGGAGGGGGAAGCGGGAAAGCCTACGAGCAGTACTTC | CASSQGGGSGKAYEQYF | . | TRBJ2-7 | . | TRBV3-1/TRBV3-2
TGTGCCAGCAGCAACGCCGGGACAGGGGGCTACACCATATATTTT | CASSNAGTGGYTIYF | . | TRBJ1-3 | TRBD1 | TRBV5-5
TGTGCCCTCCGTTCCGGGCGGTTGGTGGTTGGCACAGATACGCAGTATTTT | CALRSGRLVVGTDTQYF | . | TRBJ2-3 | . | TRBV2
TGTGCCAGCAGCTTAGGGACAGGCAACTATGGCTACACCTTC | CASSLGTGNYGYTF | . | TRBJ1-2 | TRBD1 | TRBV7-2
TGTGCCAGCAGCCAAGGGGGGGGGACAGGGGGCTCCCAGGACTTC | CASSQGGGTGGSQDF | . | TRBJ2-7 | TRBD1 | TRBV14
TGTGCCAGCAGCAAGACCAGGGATCCTGGGGCCAACGTCCTGACTTTC | CASSKTRDPGANVLTF | once | TRBJ2-6 | . | TRBV7-8
TGTGCCAGTTCTACGTCCTACGAGCAGTACTTC | CASSTSYEQYF | . | TRBJ2-7 | . | TRBV28
TGTGCCAGTAGTTCGACCGGGACAGGGGGCTACGAGCAGTACTTC | CASSSTGTGGYEQYF | . | TRBJ2-7 | TRBD1 | TRBV19
TGTGCCAGCAGCTACGTTGGCGGTGGGCAAGAGACCCAGTACTTC | CASSYVGGGQETQYF | . | TRBJ2-5 | . | TRBV7-6
TGTGCCAGTAGTACCCCTCCTATCTACGAGCAGTACTTC | CASSTPPIYEQYF | . | TRBJ2-7 | . | TRBV19
TGTGCCAGCAGCTGGGGCAGAGGCTACGAGCAGTACTTC | CASSWGRGYEQYF | . | TRBJ2-7 | . | TRBV27
TGTGCCAGCAGCTCGGCACAGGCTGTGGCCTACGAGCAGTACTTC | CASSSAQAVAYEQYF | . | TRBJ2-7 | . | TRBV7-9
TGTGCCAGAAGCTTGGGGGGGCCGGGAAACACCATATATTTT | CARSLGGPGNTIYF | . | TRBJ1-3 | . | TRBV5-3
TGTGCCAGCAGTTCATTGTCCGTCGCTAATGAAAAACTGTTTTTT | CASSSLSVANEKLFF | . | TRBJ1-4 | . | TRBV28